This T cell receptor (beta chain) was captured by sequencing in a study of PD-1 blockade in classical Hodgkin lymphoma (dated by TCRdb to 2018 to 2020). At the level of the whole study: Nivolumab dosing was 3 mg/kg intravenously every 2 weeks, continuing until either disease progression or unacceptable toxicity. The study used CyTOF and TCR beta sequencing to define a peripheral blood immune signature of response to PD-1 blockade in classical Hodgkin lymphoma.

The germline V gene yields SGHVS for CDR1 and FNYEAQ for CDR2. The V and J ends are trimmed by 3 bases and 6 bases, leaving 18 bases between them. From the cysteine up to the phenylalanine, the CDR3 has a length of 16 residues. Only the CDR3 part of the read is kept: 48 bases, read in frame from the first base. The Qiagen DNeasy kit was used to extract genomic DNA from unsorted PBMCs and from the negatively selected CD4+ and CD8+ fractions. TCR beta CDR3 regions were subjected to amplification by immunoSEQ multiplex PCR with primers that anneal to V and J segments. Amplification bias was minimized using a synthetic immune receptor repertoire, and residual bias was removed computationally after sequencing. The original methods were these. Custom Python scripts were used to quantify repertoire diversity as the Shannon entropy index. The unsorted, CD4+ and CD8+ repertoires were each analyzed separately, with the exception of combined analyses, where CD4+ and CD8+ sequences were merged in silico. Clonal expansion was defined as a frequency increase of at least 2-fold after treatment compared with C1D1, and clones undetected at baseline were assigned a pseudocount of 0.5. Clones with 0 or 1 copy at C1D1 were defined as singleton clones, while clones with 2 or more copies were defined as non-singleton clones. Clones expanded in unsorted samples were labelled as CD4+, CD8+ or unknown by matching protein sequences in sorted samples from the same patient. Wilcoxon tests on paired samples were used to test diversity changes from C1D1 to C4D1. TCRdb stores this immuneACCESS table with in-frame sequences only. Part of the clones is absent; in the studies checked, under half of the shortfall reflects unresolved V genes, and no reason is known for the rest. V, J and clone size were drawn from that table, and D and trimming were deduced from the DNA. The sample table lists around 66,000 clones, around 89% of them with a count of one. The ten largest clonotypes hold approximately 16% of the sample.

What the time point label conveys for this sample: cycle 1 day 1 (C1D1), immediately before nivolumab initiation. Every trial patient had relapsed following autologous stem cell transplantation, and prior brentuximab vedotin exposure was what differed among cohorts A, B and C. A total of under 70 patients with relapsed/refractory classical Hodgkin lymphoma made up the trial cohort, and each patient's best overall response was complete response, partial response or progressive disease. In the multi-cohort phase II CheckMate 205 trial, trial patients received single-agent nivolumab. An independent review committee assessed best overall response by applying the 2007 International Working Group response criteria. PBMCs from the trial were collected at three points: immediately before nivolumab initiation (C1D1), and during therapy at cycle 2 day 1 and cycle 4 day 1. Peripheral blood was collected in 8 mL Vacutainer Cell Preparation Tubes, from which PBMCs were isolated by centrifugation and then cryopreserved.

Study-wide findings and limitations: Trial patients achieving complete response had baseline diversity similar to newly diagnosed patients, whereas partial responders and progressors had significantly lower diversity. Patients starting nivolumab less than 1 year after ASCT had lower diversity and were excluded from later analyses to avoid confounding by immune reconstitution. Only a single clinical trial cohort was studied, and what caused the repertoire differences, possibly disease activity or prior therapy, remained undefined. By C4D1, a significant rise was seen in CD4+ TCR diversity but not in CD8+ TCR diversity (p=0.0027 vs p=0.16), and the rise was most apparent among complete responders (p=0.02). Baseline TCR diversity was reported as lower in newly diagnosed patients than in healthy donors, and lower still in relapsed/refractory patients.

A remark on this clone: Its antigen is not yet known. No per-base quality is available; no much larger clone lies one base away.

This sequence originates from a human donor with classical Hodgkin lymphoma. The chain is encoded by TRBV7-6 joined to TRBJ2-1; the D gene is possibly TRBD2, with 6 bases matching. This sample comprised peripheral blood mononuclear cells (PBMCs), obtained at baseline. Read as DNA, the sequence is TGTGCCAGCAGCTTTTACGGGAGCAAGGGGCTCAATGAGCAGTTCTTC. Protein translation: CASSFYGSKGLNEQFF.